The 18 T cell receptor beta chains below all came from one sample that was sequenced in a study of blood T cell repertoires in COVID-19. This table comes from immunoSEQ multiplex PCR, and its TCRdb copy is limited to in-frame clones, with some not included. The sample lists 100,000 or so clones; about 91% were seen once. Source material: peripheral blood. These receptors came from a man aged 50 to 59 with acute or convalescent COVID-19.

The CDR3 region has the DNA TGTGCCAGCTGGGCGGAGGTGGGGGGTTCACCCCTCCACTTT. This gives the protein CASWAEVGGSPLHF. This sequence joins TRBV5-5 and TRBJ1-6; D might be TRBD1 (5 bases). V lost 7 bases, J lost 9 bases, and 17 bases lay in between. CDR3 size: 14 residues. Germline CDR1 reads SGHKS; CDR2 reads YYEKEE (reference sequence).

The chain joins TRBV28 to TRBJ1-5, with D perhaps TRBD1 (5 bases). Trimming took 2 bases from V and 3 from J, leaving 8 bases between them. CDR1 MDHEN and CDR2 SYDVKM come from the germline V gene. This CDR3 has 14 residues. CDR3: CASSLPGDNQPQHF. In nucleotides, the CDR3 is TGTGCCAGCAGTTTACCGGGGGACAATCAGCCCCAGCATTTT.

The chain recombines TRBV5-1 with TRBJ1-1; D not certain. CDR1 is SGHRS and CDR2 is YFSETQ in the germline V gene. V was clipped by 0 bases and J by 0 bases, with 6 bases between them. The CDR3 runs 14 residues. DNA for the CDR3: TGCGCCAGCAGCTTGGACACGCTGAACACTGAAGCTTTCTTT. This gives the protein CASSLDTLNTEAFF.

The rearrangement joins TRBV2 to TRBJ2-7; D remains ambiguous. Deletions cut 4 bases from V and 0 bases from J, with 4 bases between. The CDR3 has 12 amino acids. Germline V gene data show CDR1 as SNHLY and CDR2 as FYNNEI. The CDR3 sequence is CASSVSSYEQYF. The CDR3 DNA reads as TGTGCCAGCAGTGTCAGCTCCTACGAGCAGTACTTC. Based on the CDR3 plus reference TRBV2 and TRBJ2-7, the full variable domain is EPEVTQTPSHQVTQMGQEVILRCVPISNHLYFYWYRQILGQKVEFLVSFYNNEISEKSEIFDDQFSVERPDGSNFTLKIRSTKLEDSAMYFCASSVSSYEQYFGPGTRLTVT.

The gene calls are TRBV6-6 and TRBJ1-5, with 12 positions matching TRBD1. Germline lookup yields CDR1 MNHNY and CDR2 SVGAGI (reference sequence). Unmatched junction bases numbered 5, after V lost 5 bases and J lost 6 bases. The CDR3 is made up of 15 amino acids. DNA for the CDR3: TGTGCCAGCAGTAAGGGACAGGGGGCGAGTCAGCCCCAGCATTTT. As protein: CASSKGQGASQPQHF.

V gene TRBV12-3 or TRBV12-4 combines with J gene TRBJ2-7; no definite D call. This CDR3 region has 12 residues. Trimming removed 5 bases at V and 1 base at J, with 6 bases between. The CDR3: CASSTESYEQYF. For the CDR3, the DNA is TGTGCCAGCAGTACGGAGTCCTACGAGCAGTACTTC.

The genes are TRBV6-6 and TRBJ2-5; perhaps TRBD2 as D (5 bases). The CDR3 length is 14 residues. Trimming took off 6 bases at V and 5 bases at J, with 16 bases between the two ends. CDR1 is MNHNY and CDR2 is SVGAGI in the germline V gene (reference sequence). The DNA of the CDR3 is TGTGCCAGCAGCTCCCCCTCTGGCGGGGAGACCCAGTACTTC. This codes for CASSSPSGGETQYF.

The genes are TRBV7-9 and TRBJ2-5, with 11 bases identical to TRBD2. This CDR3 spans 17 amino acids. V trimming: 5 bases; J trimming: 4 bases; junction bases outside the gene matches: 12. Germline CDR1 and CDR2: SEHNR and FQNEAQ (reference sequence). For the CDR3, the DNA is TGTGCCAGCAGCCGAGGACTAGCGGGCTCGACGGGAGAGACCCAGTACTTC. Protein sequence: CASSRGLAGSTGETQYF.

This chain uses TRBV6-4 with TRBJ2-3; possibly TRBD1 for D (6 bases). The CDR3 runs to 19 residues. The germline gives CDR1 MRHNA, CDR2 SNTAGT. The V end lost 4 bases, the J end lost 2 bases, and 25 bases lay between the germline ends. The CDR3, as DNA: TGTGCCAGCAGTGGAGAGAAGGACAGTGAAACGGGGTCCACAGATACGCAGTATTTT. This codes for CASSGEKDSETGSTDTQYF.

This clone was picked up many times. This same CDR3 is encoded by further DNA sequences in the sample. The chain is built from TRBV7-3 and TRBJ2-7; no clear D. Per the germline V gene, CDR1 is SGHTA and CDR2 is FQGTGA. This CDR3 has 13 amino acids. The V end lost 0 bases, the J end lost 5 bases, and 8 bases lay between the germline ends. This CDR3 reads CASSLTLADEQYF. The DNA for the CDR3 is TGTGCCAGCAGCTTAACTTTGGCTGACGAGCAGTACTTC.

The V and J genes are TRBV10-3 and TRBJ2-2; tentatively, D is TRBD1 (6 bases). Trimming removed 0 bases from V and 6 bases from J, with 11 bases in between. Germline V gene lookup returns CDR1 ENHRY and CDR2 SYGVKD. This CDR3 is 15 amino acids long. The CDR3 DNA sequence: TGTGCCATCAGTGAGTCCAACAGGGTGGCCGGGGAGCTGTTTTTT. It specifies CAISESNRVAGELFF.

This clone was found a few times. The gene calls are TRBV19 and TRBJ2-1; 7 bases are shared with TRBD2. V lost 7 bases and J lost 5; bases outside the gene matches: 11. The CDR3 consists of 15 residues. Looked up from germline, CDR1 is LNHDA and CDR2 is SQIVND (reference sequence). DNA for the CDR3: TGTGCCAGTACTAAATCGGGGGGAATGGACAATGAGCAGTTCTTC. This codes for CASTKSGGMDNEQFF.

The J gene is TRBJ2-5, the V gene TRBV6-5; 9 bases align to TRBD1. CDR1 and CDR2 from the germline V gene are MNHEY and SVGAGI. V gave up 2 bases and J gave up 4 bases; unmatched junction bases: 8. There are 16 residues in the CDR3. CDR3 DNA sequence: TGTGCCAGCAGTTACCGGGGACAGGGCCCTGTAGAGACCCAGTACTTC. This sequence encodes CASSYRGQGPVETQYF.

This clone has just one count. The chain uses TRBV25-1 and TRBJ2-6; D is possibly TRBD1 (5 bases). Germline CDR1 and CDR2: MGHDK and SYGVNS. The ends were cut back, 11 bases at V and 1 base at J, with 21 bases in the middle. The CDR3 is 17 amino acids. The CDR3 DNA sequence: TGTGCCTGCTCCCTCTTTCCCAGGGAATCTGGGGCCAACGTCCTGACTTTC. It is translated as CACSLFPRESGANVLTF.

The V and J genes are TRBV6-1 and TRBJ1-6; TRBD1 is a possible D gene (5 bases). Trimming cost V 3 bases and J 7 bases, with 13 bases left between them. Germline V CDR1 and CDR2: MNHNS, SASEGT. The CDR3 runs 15 residues. The CDR3 DNA is TGTGCCAGCAGTGACGGCCAGGGTGGGAATTCACCCCTCCACTTT. The encoded protein is CASSDGQGGNSPLHF.

The V and J genes are TRBV5-1 and TRBJ2-1; tentatively, D is TRBD2 (6 bases). The V end was cut by 2 bases, the J end by 12 bases, with 21 bases between. CDR1 and CDR2 (germline): SGHRS, YFSETQ. CDR3 length: 15 residues. The CDR3 loop reads CASSFSDNGLQWQFF. The CDR3 DNA is TGCGCCAGCAGCTTCTCGGACAACGGACTACAATGGCAGTTCTTC.

V usage is TRBV18 and J usage is TRBJ2-1; D perhaps matches TRBD1 (5 bases). CDR1 is KGHSH, CDR2 LQKENI, per germline. The CDR3 spans 14 residues. Trimming took 2 bases from V and 3 from J, leaving 8 bases between them. DNA for the CDR3: TGTGCCAGCTCACCAGTGCAGGGCTACAATGAGCAGTTCTTC. Its protein is CASSPVQGYNEQFF.

This chain uses TRBV19 with TRBJ1-5; D unclear. Per the germline V gene, CDR1 is LNHDA and CDR2 is SQIVND (reference sequence). There are 15 residues in the CDR3. The germline V and J ends were trimmed by 1 base and 0 bases, with 7 bases remaining between them. The CDR3 loop is CASSIAAVSNQPQHF. The CDR3 nucleotides read TGTGCCAGTAGTATAGCTGCGGTTAGCAATCAGCCCCAGCATTTT.